This entry concerns a single T cell receptor beta chain. What it recognizes is unknown. The sample belongs to a study of T cells expressing NK-cell markers. Overall study findings and caveats: Several donors had dominant NKG2C+ clonotypes that comprised roughly 1.0-8% of their CD8+ T cells.

cDNA encoding TCR beta was synthesized via 5'RACE template switching incorporating UMIs. TCRdb re-called the 5' RACE reads; every CDR3 protein appears as one record, without DNA. The table lists 400,000 or so distinct CDR3 sequences. In germline, CDR1 is SGHKS, CDR2 YYEKEE (reference sequence). The CDR3 length is 14 residues. The receptor comes from a woman aged 45-60 years in good health. Sequenced sample: blood T cells: a sorted CD56 or NKG2C T cell subset, CD4+ or CD8+ T cells, or bulk PBMC T cells (not recorded which). This sequence joins TRBV5-5 and TRBJ2-4; TCRdb reports TRBD1, a call that lacks DNA to check it against. The CDR3 spells CASSLQPDRSYQYF.